These 10 T cell receptor beta chains were sequenced from one sample in a study of blood T cell repertoires in COVID-19 (dated by TCRdb to the early 2020s). Libraries were constructed by the immunoSEQ multiplex PCR assay. TCRdb mirrors the immuneACCESS table, restricted to in-frame sequences. Some clones are absent from its copies; in checked studies, under half trace to an unresolved V gene, and the reason for the others is unknown. This sample has roughly 99,000 clones in its table, and approximately 90% of those were observed once. The ten largest make up over 1% of the sample. Sample: peripheral blood. These receptors came from a woman aged 25 to 39 with acute or convalescent COVID-19.

This clone occurred once. The V call is TRBV4-3, the J call TRBJ2-5; TRBD2 matches 8 bases. CDR1 is LGHNA, CDR2 YSLEER, per germline. The CDR3 is 14 residues long. With 4 bases clipped from V and 4 bases from J, the junction kept 5 bases outside the gene matches. The CDR3 loop reads CASSRRLAGETQYF. The CDR3 coding sequence is TGCGCCAGCAGCCGAAGGCTAGCGGGAGAGACCCAGTACTTC.

This chain connects TRBV4-1 to TRBJ1-5; D not certain. Trimming stripped 1 base from V and 5 bases from J, with 6 bases between. CDR3 length: 13 amino acids. Germline CDR1 and CDR2: MGHRA and YSYEKL. In DNA, the CDR3 is TGCGCCAGCAGCCAAGGGCAATATCAGCCCCAGCATTTT. Translating it yields CASSQGQYQPQHF.

The chain couples TRBV7-2 to TRBJ2-3; 10 nucleotides line up with TRBD1. Trimming cost V 5 bases and J 1 base; bases outside gene matches: 9. Germline lookup yields CDR1 SGHTA and CDR2 FQGNSA. The CDR3 is 17 residues long. CDR3 residues: CASSPKPGTGGTDTQYF. The DNA of the CDR3 is TGTGCCAGCAGCCCAAAACCCGGGACAGGGGGCACAGATACGCAGTATTTT.

The gene calls are TRBV9 and TRBJ2-5; the match to TRBD1 covers 10 bases. The germline CDR1 and CDR2 sequences are SGDLS and YYNGEE. The V and J ends lost 2 bases and 1 base, in that order; junction bases with no gene match: 5. The CDR3 has 16 amino acids. The CDR3 here is CASSVRDRGPQETQYF. CDR3 coding DNA: TGTGCCAGCAGCGTTCGGGACAGGGGTCCCCAAGAGACCCAGTACTTC.

The chain joins TRBV28 to TRBJ1-2; no firm D call. The CDR3 extends over 14 amino acids. V lost 1 base and J lost 4, with 10 bases in between. Germline V lookup: CDR1 MDHEN, CDR2 SYDVKM. The CDR3 spells CASSLYSNVYGYTF. The CDR3, as DNA: TGTGCCAGCAGTTTATACTCGAATGTCTATGGCTACACCTTC.

This chain joins TRBV19 and TRBJ2-5; 10 bases are shared with TRBD1. The germline gives CDR1 LNHDA, CDR2 SQIVND (reference sequence). V gave up 5 bases and J gave up 5 bases; unmatched junction bases: 8. The CDR3 runs to 15 residues. The CDR3, as DNA: TGTGCCAGTAGTCCCCAGACAGGGGGCGAGGAGACCCAGTACTTC. Amino acid sequence: CASSPQTGGEETQYF.

This clone has a single count. This chain connects TRBV7-3 to TRBJ2-7; TRBD2 aligns across 7 bases. Germline V gene data show CDR1 as SGHTA and CDR2 as FQGTGA. The CDR3 runs 16 residues. Losses at the gene ends were 5 bases for V and 0 bases for J; bases not matched to a gene: 10. CDR3 nucleotides: TGTGCCAGCAGCCTTACCGGGACTACCCTCTCCTACGAGCAGTACTTC. Protein sequence: CASSLTGTTLSYEQYF.

J is TRBJ1-1 and V is TRBV19; TRBD1 might be the D (6 bases). V shed 3 bases and J shed 5 bases, with 13 bases lying between them. CDR1 and CDR2 (germline): LNHDA, SQIVND (reference sequence). This CDR3 contains 14 residues. In DNA form, the CDR3 reads TGTGCCAGTAGTATCAGACAGGATGTGACTGAAGCTTTCTTT. Translating gives CASSIRQDVTEAFF.

The J gene is TRBJ1-6, the V gene TRBV30; D may be TRBD1 (5 bases). This CDR3 is 14 amino acids long. From germline, CDR1 is GTSNPN and CDR2 SVGIG (reference sequence). Trimming left V 4 bases short and J 1 base short, with 8 bases between. DNA of the CDR3: TGTGCCTGGACCCGGGGGTCCTATAATTCACCCCTCCACTTT. Protein product: CAWTRGSYNSPLHF.

The chain uses TRBV6-5 and TRBJ2-7, with TRBD1 as a possible D gene (6 bases). V lost 6 bases, J lost 4 bases, and 10 bases lay in between. The germline CDR1 and CDR2 sequences are MNHEY and SVGAGI. The CDR3 is made up of 12 amino acids. In DNA form, the CDR3 reads TGTGCCAGCAGCTCACAGGGTTACGAGCAGTACTTC. It encodes CASSSQGYEQYF.